This T cell receptor (beta chain) was captured in a study of neurological immune-mediated disorders. Regarding the study as a whole: One related-CDR3 cluster, found by phylogenetic grouping, held repertoires of 18 of 34 multiple sclerosis patients and is a possible signature. No CDR3 amino acid sequences were shared by expanded clones across subjects, suggesting private repertoires in all groups. Neither clinical nor MRI features showed any association with the multiple sclerosis repertoire cluster, and the authors stated that larger cohorts are needed.

V lost 5 bases, J lost 4 bases, and 5 bases stayed unmatched. The germline V gene encodes CDR1 MDHEN and CDR2 SYDVKM. The CDR3 runs to 14 residues. The cDNA was synthesized by 5'RACE incorporating 10-nucleotide random UMIs. MiXCR was run by TCRdb on the 5' RACE reads, yielding one entry per CDR3 protein. The table has roughly 100,000 distinct CDR3 sequences, around 3.3% seen once. Details on this clonotype: The antigen remains undetermined.

The sequenced sample consisted of PBMCs. The TCR was taken from a woman under 30 with multiple sclerosis. The V call is TRBV28, the J call TRBJ2-3; 8 bases agree with TRBD1. The CDR3 spells CASSSPGGADTQYF. In nucleotides, the CDR3 is TGTGCCAGCAGTAGCCCAGGGGGCGCAGATACGCAGTATTTT.